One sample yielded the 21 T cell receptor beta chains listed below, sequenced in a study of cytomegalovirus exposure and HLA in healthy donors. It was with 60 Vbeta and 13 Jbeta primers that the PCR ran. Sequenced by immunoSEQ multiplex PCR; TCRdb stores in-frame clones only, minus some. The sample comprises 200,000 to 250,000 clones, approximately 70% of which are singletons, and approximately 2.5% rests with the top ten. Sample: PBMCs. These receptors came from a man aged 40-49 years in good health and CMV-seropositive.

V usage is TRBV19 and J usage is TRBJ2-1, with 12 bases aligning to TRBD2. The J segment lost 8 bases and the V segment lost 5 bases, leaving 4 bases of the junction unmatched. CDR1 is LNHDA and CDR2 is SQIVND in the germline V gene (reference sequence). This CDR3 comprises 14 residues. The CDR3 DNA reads TGTGCCAGTAGTTCTAGCGGGGGGGTCCATGAGCAGTTCTTC. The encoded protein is CASSSSGGVHEQFF.

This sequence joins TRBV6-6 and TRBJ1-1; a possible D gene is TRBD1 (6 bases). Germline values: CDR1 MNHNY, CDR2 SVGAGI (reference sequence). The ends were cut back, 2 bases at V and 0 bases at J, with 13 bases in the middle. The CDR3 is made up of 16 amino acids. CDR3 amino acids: CASSYPTDSLNTEAFF. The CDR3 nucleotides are TGTGCCAGCAGTTACCCGACGGACAGTTTGAACACTGAAGCTTTCTTT.

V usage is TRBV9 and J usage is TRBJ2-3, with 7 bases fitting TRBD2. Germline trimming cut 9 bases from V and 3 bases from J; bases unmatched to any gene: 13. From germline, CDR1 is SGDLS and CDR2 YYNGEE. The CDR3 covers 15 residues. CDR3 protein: CATSRGRGMTDTQYF. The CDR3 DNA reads TGTGCCACCTCCCGGGGGAGGGGTATGACAGATACGCAGTATTTT.

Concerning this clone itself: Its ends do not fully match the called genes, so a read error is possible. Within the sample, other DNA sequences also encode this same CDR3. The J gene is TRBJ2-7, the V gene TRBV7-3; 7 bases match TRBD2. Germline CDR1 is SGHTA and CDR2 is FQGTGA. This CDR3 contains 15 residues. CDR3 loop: CASSLAPTSVYEQYF. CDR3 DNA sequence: TGCGCCAGCAGCTTGGCACCAACTAGCGTATACGAGCAGTACTTC.

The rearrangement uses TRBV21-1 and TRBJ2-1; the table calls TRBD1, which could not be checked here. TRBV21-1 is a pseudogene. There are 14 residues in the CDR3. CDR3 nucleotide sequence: TGTGCCAGCAGCGTCCGACAGGGGTGGGATGAGCAGTTCTTC. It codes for CASSVRQGWDEQFF.

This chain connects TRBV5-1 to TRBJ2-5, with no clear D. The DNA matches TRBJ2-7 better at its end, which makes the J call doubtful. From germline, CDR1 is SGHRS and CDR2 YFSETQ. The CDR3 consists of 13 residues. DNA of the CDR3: TGCGCCAGCAGCCCGTTAGTGGACTACGAGCAGTACTTC. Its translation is CASSPLVDYEQYF.

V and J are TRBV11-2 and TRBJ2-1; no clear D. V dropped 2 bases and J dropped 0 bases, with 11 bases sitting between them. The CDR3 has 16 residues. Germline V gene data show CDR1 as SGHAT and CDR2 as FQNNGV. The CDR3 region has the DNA TGTGCCAGCAGCTTAAGGAGCGACCGCTCCTACAATGAGCAGTTCTTC. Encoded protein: CASSLRSDRSYNEQFF.

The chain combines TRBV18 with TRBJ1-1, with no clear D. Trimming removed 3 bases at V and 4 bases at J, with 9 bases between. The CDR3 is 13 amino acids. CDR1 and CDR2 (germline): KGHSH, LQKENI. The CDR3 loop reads CASSPERFTEAFF. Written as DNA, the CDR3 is TGTGCCAGCTCACCCGAGAGATTCACTGAAGCTTTCTTT.

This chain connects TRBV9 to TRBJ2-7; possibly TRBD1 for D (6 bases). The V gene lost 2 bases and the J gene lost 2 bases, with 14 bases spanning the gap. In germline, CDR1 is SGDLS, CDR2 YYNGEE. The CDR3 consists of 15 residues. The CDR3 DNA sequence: TGTGCCAGCAGCGTCGAAGGGGGTCCGACCTACGAGCAGTACTTC. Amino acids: CASSVEGGPTYEQYF.

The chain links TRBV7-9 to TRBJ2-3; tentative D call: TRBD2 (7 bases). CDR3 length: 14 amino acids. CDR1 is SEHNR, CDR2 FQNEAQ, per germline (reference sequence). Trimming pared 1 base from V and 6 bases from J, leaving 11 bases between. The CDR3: CASSLDRGGDTQYF. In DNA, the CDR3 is TGTGCCAGCAGCTTAGATCGCGGGGGCGATACGCAGTATTTT.

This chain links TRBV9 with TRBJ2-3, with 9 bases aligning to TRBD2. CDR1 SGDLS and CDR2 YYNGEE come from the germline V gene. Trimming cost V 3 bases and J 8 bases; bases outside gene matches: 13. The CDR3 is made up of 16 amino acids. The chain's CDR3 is CASSGSGGTLRGTQYF. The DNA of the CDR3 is TGTGCCAGCAGCGGAAGCGGGGGGACCCTCCGGGGTACGCAGTATTTT.

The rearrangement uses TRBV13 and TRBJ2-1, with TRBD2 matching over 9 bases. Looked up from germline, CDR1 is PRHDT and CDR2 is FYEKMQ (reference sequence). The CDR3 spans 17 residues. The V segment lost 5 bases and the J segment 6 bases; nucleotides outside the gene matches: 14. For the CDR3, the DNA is TGTGCCAGCAGCCCGCCGGGCGGGGGGGTCTCATCCAATGAGCAGTTCTTC. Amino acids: CASSPPGGGVSSNEQFF. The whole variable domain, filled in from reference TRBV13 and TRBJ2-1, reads AAGVIQSPRHLIKEKRETATLKCYPIPRHDTVYWYQQGPGQDPQFLISFYEKMQSDKGSIPDRFSAQQFSDYHSELNMSSLELGDSALYFCASSPPGGGVSSNEQFFGPGTRLTVL.

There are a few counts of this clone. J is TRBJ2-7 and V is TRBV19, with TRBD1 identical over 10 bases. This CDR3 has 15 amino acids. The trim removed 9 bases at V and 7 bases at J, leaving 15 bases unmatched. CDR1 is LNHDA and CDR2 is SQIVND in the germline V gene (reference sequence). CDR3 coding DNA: TGTGCCAGCTCCGGCCGGGGACAGGGGATGATAGAGCAGTACTTC. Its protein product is CASSGRGQGMIEQYF.

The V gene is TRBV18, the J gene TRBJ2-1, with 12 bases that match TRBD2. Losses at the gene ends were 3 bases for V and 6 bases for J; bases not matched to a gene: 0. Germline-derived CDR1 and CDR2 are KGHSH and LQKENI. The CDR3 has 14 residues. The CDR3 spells CASSPTSGGNEQFF. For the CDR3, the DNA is TGTGCCAGCTCACCGACTAGCGGGGGCAATGAGCAGTTCTTC. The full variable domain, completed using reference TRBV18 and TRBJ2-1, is NAGVMQNPRHLVRRRGQEARLRCSPMKGHSHVYWYRQLPEEGLKFMVYLQKENIIDESGMPKERFSAEFPKEGPSILRIQQVVRGDSAAYFCASSPTSGGNEQFFGPGTRLTVL.

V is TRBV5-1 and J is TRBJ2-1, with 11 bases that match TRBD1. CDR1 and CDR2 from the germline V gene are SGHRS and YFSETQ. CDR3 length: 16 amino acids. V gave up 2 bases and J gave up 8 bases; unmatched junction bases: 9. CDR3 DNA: TGCGCCAGCAGCTTCGAAGGGACAGGGGGGAGGGATGAGCAGTTCTTC. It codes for CASSFEGTGGRDEQFF.

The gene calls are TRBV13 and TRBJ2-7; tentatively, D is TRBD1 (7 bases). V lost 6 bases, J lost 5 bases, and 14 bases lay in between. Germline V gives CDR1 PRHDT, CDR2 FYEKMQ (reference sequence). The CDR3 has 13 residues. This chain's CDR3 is CASSTGEADEQYF. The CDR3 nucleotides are TGTGCCAGCAGTACAGGGGAGGCGGACGAGCAGTACTTC.

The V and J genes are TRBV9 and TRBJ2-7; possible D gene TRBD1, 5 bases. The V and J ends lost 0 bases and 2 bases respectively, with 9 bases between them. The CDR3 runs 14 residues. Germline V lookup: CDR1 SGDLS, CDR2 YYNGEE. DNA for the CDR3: TGTGCCAGCAGCGTAGGTGGGGCCACCTACGAGCAGTACTTC. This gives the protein CASSVGGATYEQYF.

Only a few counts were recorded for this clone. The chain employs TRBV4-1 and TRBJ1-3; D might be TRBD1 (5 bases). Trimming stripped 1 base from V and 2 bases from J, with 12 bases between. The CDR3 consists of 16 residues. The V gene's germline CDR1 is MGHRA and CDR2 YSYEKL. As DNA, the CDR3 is TGCGCCAGCAGCCAAGGGGTAGGGGTGCCTGGAAACACCATATATTTT. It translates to CASSQGVGVPGNTIYF.

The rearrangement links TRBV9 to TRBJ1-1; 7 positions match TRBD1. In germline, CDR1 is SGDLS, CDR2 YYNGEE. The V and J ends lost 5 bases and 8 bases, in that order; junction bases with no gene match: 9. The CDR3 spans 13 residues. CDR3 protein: CASSSGPDREAFF. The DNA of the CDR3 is TGTGCCAGCAGTTCAGGACCGGACAGGGAAGCTTTCTTT.

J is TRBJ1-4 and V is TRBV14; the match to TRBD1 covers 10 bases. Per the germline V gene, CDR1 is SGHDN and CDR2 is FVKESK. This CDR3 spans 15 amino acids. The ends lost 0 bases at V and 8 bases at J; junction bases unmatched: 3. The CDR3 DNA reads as TGTGCCAGCAGCCAAGAGGACAGGGGGTACGAAAAACTGTTTTTT. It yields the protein CASSQEDRGYEKLFF.

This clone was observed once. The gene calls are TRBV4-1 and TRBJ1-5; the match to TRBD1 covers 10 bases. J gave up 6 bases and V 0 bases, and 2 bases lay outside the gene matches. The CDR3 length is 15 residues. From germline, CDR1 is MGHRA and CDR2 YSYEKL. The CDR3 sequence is CASSQEGTGVQPQHF. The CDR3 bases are TGCGCCAGCAGCCAAGAAGGGACAGGGGTTCAGCCCCAGCATTTT.